This T cell receptor beta chain was profiled in a study of technical replicates of blood from a handful of donors. Libraries were prepared by immunoSEQ multiplex PCR; TCRdb keeps only in-frame clonotypes and omits some of them. The sample includes tens of thousands of clones, 91% of them seen just once. The germline V gene encodes CDR1 SNHLY and CDR2 FYNNEI. V shed 1 base and J 6 bases; nucleotides not matched to a gene: 7. The CDR3 spans 16 residues. Source material: T cells isolated from PBMCs. This clonotype originated in a human donor in good health. Some clones in this sample may be carry-over from other donors' samples. V is TRBV2 and J is TRBJ2-2; 8 nucleotides line up with TRBD2. The DNA for the CDR3 is TGTGCCAGCAGTGAAGACGTAGCGGGATCTTCCGGGGAGCTGTTTTTT. Translating gives CASSEDVAGSSGELFF.